The sequence of this TCR beta chain was determined in a study of T cells in localized non-small cell lung cancer. The study's findings and limits: The study found T cell clonality highest in uninvolved adjacent lung, above tumor. Higher blood T cell density went with longer overall survival. Within adjacent lung there appeared a median around 60 of the top 100 tumor clones. A single tumor region was sequenced, leaving heterogeneity possible.

Here immunoSEQ multiplex PCR was the method, and the copy in TCRdb shows in-frame clones only, minus some. In the table there are tens of thousands of clones, about 86% of which are singletons. As to this clone: The antigen is unknown.

This TCR was sampled from a woman aged 40-75 years with stage I lung adenocarcinoma. The material was peripheral blood, obtained before any cancer treatment.

CDR3 sequence: CASSSRAVEAFF. The CDR3, as DNA: TGTGCCAGCAGCTCAAGGGCAGTGGAAGCTTTCTTT. The chain recombines TRBV7-2 with TRBJ1-1; D uncertain. The CDR3 is 12 residues long. The germline V gene encodes CDR1 SGHTA and CDR2 FQGNSA. Trimming removed 4 bases at V and 8 bases at J, with 11 bases between.